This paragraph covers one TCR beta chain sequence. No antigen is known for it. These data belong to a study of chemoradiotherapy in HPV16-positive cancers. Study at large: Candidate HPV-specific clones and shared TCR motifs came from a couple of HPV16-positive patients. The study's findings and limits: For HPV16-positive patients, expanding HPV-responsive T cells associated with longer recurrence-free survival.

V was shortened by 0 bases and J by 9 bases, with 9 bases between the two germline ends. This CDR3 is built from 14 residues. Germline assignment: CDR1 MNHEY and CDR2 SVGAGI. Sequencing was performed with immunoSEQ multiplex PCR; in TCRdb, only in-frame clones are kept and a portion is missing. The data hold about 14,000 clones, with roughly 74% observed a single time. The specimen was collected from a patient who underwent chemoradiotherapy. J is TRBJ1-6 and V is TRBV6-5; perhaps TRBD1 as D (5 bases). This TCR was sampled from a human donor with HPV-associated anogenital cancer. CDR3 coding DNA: TGTGCCAGCAGTTACTCAGCGGGGGGTTCACCCCTCCACTTT. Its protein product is CASSYSAGGSPLHF.